Following are 32 T cell receptor beta chains from one sample sequenced in a study of follicular helper T cells after annual influenza vaccination. Assay used: immunoSEQ multiplex PCR; TCRdb lists only in-frame clones, some missing. The data hold fewer than 10,000 clones, with 70% to 90% observed a single time. Regarding time point: 2015-2016 season, pre-vaccination. The sample was CXCR5+ CD38- circulating T follicular helper cells from blood, taken on the day of influenza vaccination. Specified subset: circulating Tfh, non-naive CD4+CXCR5+PD-1+ (ICOS+CD38+ or ICOS-CD38-). These receptors were collected from an adult who received the influenza vaccine.

The rearrangement uses TRBV6-5 and TRBJ1-2; 7 nucleotides agree with TRBD1. Looked up from germline, CDR1 is MNHEY and CDR2 is SVGAGI. J gave up 4 bases and V 10 bases, and 12 bases lay outside the gene matches. This CDR3 region has 14 residues. CDR3: CATVRTGDPYGYTF. The DNA for the CDR3 is TGTGCCACCGTTCGAACAGGGGACCCCTATGGCTACACCTTC.

V and J are TRBV18 and TRBJ2-1; 9 bases map to TRBD2. CDR1 and CDR2 from the germline V gene are KGHSH and LQKENI. The J segment lost 2 bases and the V segment lost 3 bases, leaving 8 bases of the junction unmatched. The CDR3 extends over 17 amino acids. CDR3 coding DNA: TGTGCCAGCTCACCTTACTCCGGGACTAGCACCTACAATGAGCAGTTCTTC. This translates into CASSPYSGTSTYNEQFF.

In its sample, this clone was seen once. V gene TRBV6-1 combines with J gene TRBJ1-4, with D maybe TRBD1 (5 bases). The CDR3 is made up of 15 amino acids. Germline loops: CDR1 MNHNS, CDR2 SASEGT. Trimming left V 0 bases short and J 6 bases short, with 11 bases between. The CDR3 spells CASSEAQQEDEKLFF. The CDR3 nucleotides read TGTGCCAGCAGTGAAGCGCAACAGGAGGATGAAAAACTGTTTTTT.

This clone was observed a single time. CDR3 protein: CSVERGTGARDGYTF. In DNA form, the CDR3 reads TGCAGCGTTGAGAGAGGGACAGGGGCTAGGGATGGCTACACCTTC. The chain carries TRBV29-1 and TRBJ1-2; TRBD1 agrees at 10 bases. The J segment lost 6 bases and the V segment lost 3 bases, leaving 10 bases of the junction unmatched. The length of the CDR3 is 15 residues. The germline V gene encodes CDR1 SQVTM and CDR2 ANQGSEA.

The CDR3 sequence is CASRPHGGNTIYF. For the CDR3, the DNA is TGTGCCAGCAGACCCCACGGTGGAAACACCATATATTTT. The gene calls are TRBV14 and TRBJ1-3; D remains unclear. The CDR3 has 13 residues. V lost 6 bases, J lost 3 bases, and 9 bases lay in between. From germline, CDR1 is SGHDN and CDR2 FVKESK.

The V call is TRBV29-1, the J call TRBJ1-2; D not certain. V was clipped by 2 bases and J by 8 bases, with 15 bases between them. The CDR3 loop spans 13 amino acids. Germline CDR1 and CDR2: SQVTM and ANQGSEA. Written as DNA, the CDR3 is TGCAGCGTTGAACCCCGTATGGGCCTCGGCTACACCTTC. It codes for CSVEPRMGLGYTF.

This sequence joins TRBV5-4 and TRBJ2-7, with a weak D call TRBD2 (6 bases). This CDR3 spans 16 amino acids. Germline CDR1 and CDR2: SGHNT and YYREEE (reference sequence). Trimming pared 4 bases from V and 0 bases from J, leaving 17 bases between. The CDR3: CASSLTGLFNSYEQYF. CDR3 nucleotides: TGTGCCAGCAGCCTGACGGGACTTTTTAACTCCTACGAGCAGTACTTC.

J is TRBJ1-6 and V is TRBV4-1, with D tentatively TRBD1 (6 bases). V dropped 5 bases and J dropped 0 bases, with 14 bases sitting between them. Looked up from germline, CDR1 is MGHRA and CDR2 is YSYEKL. CDR3 length: 17 residues. CDR3 sequence reads: CASSLQGTISYNSPLHF. The CDR3 nucleotides are TGCGCCAGCAGCTTACAGGGAACCATCTCCTATAATTCACCCCTCCACTTT.

The chain combines TRBV7-8 with TRBJ2-5; D is unclear. Trimming shortened V by 1 base and J by 5 bases, and 8 bases separated the two germline ends. The CDR3 sequence is 13 residues long. In germline, CDR1 is SGHVS, CDR2 FQNEAQ. The CDR3 sequence is CASSLGMRETQYF. In nucleotides, the CDR3 is TGTGCCAGCAGCTTAGGAATGCGGGAGACCCAGTACTTC.

This clone has just a few counts. The chain links TRBV20-1 to TRBJ1-1, with 7 nucleotides matching TRBD1. CDR1 and CDR2 (germline): DFQATT, SNEGSKA (reference sequence). This CDR3 contains 11 residues. The CDR3 sequence: CTGTAYTEAFF. The DNA of the CDR3 is TGCACCGGGACAGCATACACTGAAGCTTTCTTT.

The chain uses TRBV28 and TRBJ2-3, with TRBD2 as a possible D gene (5 bases). From germline, CDR1 is MDHEN and CDR2 SYDVKM. V dropped 5 bases and J dropped 6 bases, with 21 bases sitting between them. The CDR3 consists of 16 residues. CDR3 DNA: TGTGCCAGCAGTCGCGCCGAGGGCAGCTCAACGGATACGCAGTATTTT. Its protein is CASSRAEGSSTDTQYF.

The CDR3 DNA reads TGTGCCAGCAGCTTAGGGGGAAGAGGAGCGGACACCGGGGAGCTGTTTTTT. It codes for CASSLGGRGADTGELFF. The chain joins TRBV7-8 to TRBJ2-2, with D tentatively TRBD2 (5 bases). This CDR3 contains 17 residues. Deletions cut 1 base from V and 3 bases from J, with 15 bases between. From germline, CDR1 is SGHVS and CDR2 FQNEAQ.

The V and J genes are TRBV6-1 and TRBJ1-2, with D perhaps TRBD1 (5 bases). Trimming took 7 bases from V and 9 from J, leaving 12 bases between them. The germline CDR1 and CDR2 sequences are MNHNS and SASEGT. There are 11 residues in the CDR3. CDR3 loop: CASMGGVSYTF. The CDR3 DNA is TGTGCCAGCATGGGAGGGGTAAGCTACACCTTC.

This chain uses TRBV6-1 with TRBJ2-3; D may correspond to TRBD1 or TRBD2 (5 bases each). Germline loops: CDR1 MNHNS, CDR2 SASEGT. This CDR3 comprises 15 residues. V was clipped by 4 bases and J by 4 bases, with 15 bases between them. The CDR3 region is CASSVSGDGSDTQYF. DNA for the CDR3: TGTGCCAGCAGTGTGTCCGGGGACGGCTCAGATACGCAGTATTTT.

The J gene is TRBJ2-3, the V gene TRBV5-1; TRBD2 matches at 10 bases. Looked up from germline, CDR1 is SGHRS and CDR2 is YFSETQ. This CDR3 region has 15 residues. V was clipped by 1 base and J by 6 bases; unmatched bases: 5. This CDR3 reads CASSLSAGGGDTQYF. The CDR3 DNA sequence: TGCGCCAGCAGCTTGTCAGCGGGGGGGGGCGATACGCAGTATTTT.

The chain has TRBV5-4 and TRBJ1-3, with TRBD1 identical over 8 bases. This CDR3 spans 15 amino acids. Germline V gene lookup returns CDR1 SGHNT and CDR2 YYREEE (reference sequence). After removal of 0 bases from V and 8 bases from J, the junction contained 7 bases not matched to a gene. In DNA, the CDR3 is TGTGCCAGCAGCTTGGGGGGACAGGTCGAGGACACCATATATTTT. It codes for CASSLGGQVEDTIYF.

This clone was seen only once. This rearrangement joins TRBV2 to TRBJ2-7; 14 positions agree with TRBD2. The germline V gene has CDR1 SNHLY and CDR2 FYNNEI. The CDR3 is made up of 21 amino acids. V lost 4 bases to trimming and J lost 3 bases; unmatched junction nucleotides: 20. Here the CDR3 DNA reads TGTGCCAGCAGTGGGGCAGGGGGCCTCGGGACTAGCGGGGGTTCTATCTACGAGCAGTACTTC. This gives the protein CASSGAGGLGTSGGSIYEQYF. The full variable domain, in which reference TRBV2 and TRBJ2-7 provide the parts outside the CDR3, is EPEVTQTPSHQVTQMGQEVILRCVPISNHLYFYWYRQILGQKVEFLVSFYNNEISEKSEIFDDQFSVERPDGSNFTLKIRSTKLEDSAMYFCASSGAGGLGTSGGSIYEQYFGPGTRLTVT.

The J gene is TRBJ2-1, the V gene TRBV10-3; D might be TRBD2 (5 bases). CDR1 and CDR2 (germline): ENHRY, SYGVKD. V was clipped by 7 bases and J by 8 bases, with 9 bases between them. The length of the CDR3 is 11 residues. The chain's CDR3 is CAIMRVDEQFF. The CDR3 nucleotides read TGTGCCATCATGCGGGTGGATGAGCAGTTCTTC.

The J gene is TRBJ1-3, the V gene TRBV10-3, with D possibly matching TRBD1 (6 bases). Germline-derived CDR1 and CDR2 are ENHRY and SYGVKD. Trimming removed 10 bases from V and 8 bases from J, with 15 bases in between. The CDR3 has 12 residues. The CDR3 here is CATEGDTDTIYF. The CDR3 DNA is TGTGCCACCGAGGGGGACACCGACACCATATATTTT.

The rearrangement uses TRBV6-6 and TRBJ1-5; maybe TRBD1 (6 bases). The germline V gene has CDR1 MNHNY and CDR2 SVGAGI (reference sequence). The CDR3 consists of 14 residues. V was shortened by 8 bases and J by 0 bases, with 11 bases between the two germline ends. CDR3 loop: CASFGTNSNQPQHF. CDR3 DNA sequence: TGTGCCAGCTTTGGGACAAATAGCAATCAGCCCCAGCATTTT.

CDR3 protein: CASSLYGSPLHF. The CDR3 DNA follows: TGCGCCAGCAGCTTGTATGGTTCACCCCTCCACTTT. This chain uses TRBV5-1 with TRBJ1-6; D is unresolved. The CDR3 runs 12 residues. V lost 1 base and J lost 9, with 5 bases in between. CDR1 is SGHRS, CDR2 YFSETQ, per germline.

The V call is TRBV18, the J call TRBJ2-3, with D perhaps TRBD2 (6 bases). The CDR3 runs 15 residues. Germline V lookup: CDR1 KGHSH, CDR2 LQKENI. With 4 bases removed from V and 0 bases from J, the gap between germline ends came to 11 bases. The CDR3 DNA follows: TGTGCCAGCTCACGGGAGGACGCAAGCACAGATACGCAGTATTTT. This translates into CASSREDASTDTQYF.

This clone was seen a handful of times. This chain uses TRBV7-9 with TRBJ1-2; the D is unclear. The CDR3 sequence is 14 residues long. The V gene's germline CDR1 is SEHNR and CDR2 FQNEAQ (reference sequence). V was clipped by 2 bases and J by 4 bases, with 11 bases between them. The CDR3 nucleotides are TGTGCCAGCAGCTTAAATTCGTGGGGCTATGGCTACACCTTC. Encoded protein: CASSLNSWGYGYTF.

This chain joins TRBV28 and TRBJ1-4; perhaps TRBD1 as D (5 bases). Germline assignment: CDR1 MDHEN and CDR2 SYDVKM. Trimming stripped 3 bases from V and 8 bases from J, with 13 bases between. The CDR3 runs to 14 residues. As DNA, the CDR3 is TGTGCCAGCAGTTTCGAGGGACTCCCCGAAAAACTGTTTTTT. Translated, it gives CASSFEGLPEKLFF.

V gene TRBV28 combines with J gene TRBJ1-4; D is unresolved. Looked up from germline, CDR1 is MDHEN and CDR2 is SYDVKM. The CDR3 is 17 amino acids. V lost 2 bases to trimming and J lost 0 bases, with 13 bases between them. In DNA form, the CDR3 reads TGTGCCAGCAGTTTAGGGCATCTTAGAGCAACTAATGAAAAACTGTTTTTT. Amino acid sequence: CASSLGHLRATNEKLFF.

This chain uses TRBV5-1 with TRBJ1-2; D is possibly TRBD1 (6 bases). V was cut by 0 bases and J by 8 bases, with 17 bases left in between. Germline V gives CDR1 SGHRS, CDR2 YFSETQ. The CDR3 totals 15 residues. CDR3 loop: CASSLVGEQGTGYTF. The DNA of the CDR3 is TGCGCCAGCAGCTTGGTCGGTGAACAGGGCACCGGCTACACCTTC.

The V call is TRBV5-4, the J call TRBJ1-4; TRBD1 is a possible D gene (6 bases). CDR3 size: 13 residues. Germline CDR1 reads SGHNT; CDR2 reads YYREEE (reference sequence). V lost 0 bases, J lost 6 bases, and 6 bases lay in between. In DNA, the CDR3 is TGTGCCAGCAGCTTGGGACAGGATGAAAAACTGTTTTTT. It yields the protein CASSLGQDEKLFF.

V gene TRBV9 combines with J gene TRBJ2-2; D is uncertain. Per germline, CDR1 SGDLS and CDR2 YYNGEE. The CDR3 is 15 amino acids. V lost 2 bases and J 5 bases, leaving 13 bases between the germline ends. The CDR3 loop reads CASSVLTTTTGELFF. The CDR3 nucleotides read TGTGCCAGCAGCGTTCTAACAACTACGACCGGGGAGCTGTTTTTT.

The CDR3 spells CASRDRVSTDTQYF. The CDR3 nucleotides read TGTGCCAGCCGCGACAGGGTTAGCACAGATACGCAGTATTTT. V gene TRBV2 combines with J gene TRBJ2-3; 7 bases map to TRBD1. With V trimmed by 8 bases and J by 0 bases, 5 bases remained unmatched. Germline CDR1 SNHLY, CDR2 FYNNEI. This CDR3 has 14 amino acids.

The chain employs TRBV5-4 and TRBJ1-2; D is undetermined. The V gene lost 0 bases and the J gene lost 8 bases, with 14 bases spanning the gap. Germline loops: CDR1 SGHNT, CDR2 YYREEE (reference sequence). This CDR3 is built from 14 residues. The CDR3 spells CASSLDSGLGGYTF. The CDR3 nucleotides are TGTGCCAGCAGCTTGGACTCCGGGCTTGGGGGCTACACCTTC.

The DNA of the CDR3 is TGTGCCAGTAGTTACGGACAGGGAACAAGCACAGATACGCAGTATTTT. It translates to CASSYGQGTSTDTQYF. The genes are TRBV19 and TRBJ2-3; 8 bases agree with TRBD1. This CDR3 has 16 residues. V shed 5 bases and J 0 bases; nucleotides not matched to a gene: 7. The germline CDR1 and CDR2 sequences are LNHDA and SQIVND (reference sequence).

The V and J genes are TRBV18 and TRBJ1-2; D may be TRBD1 (6 bases). CDR1 and CDR2 (germline): KGHSH, LQKENI. The V end was cut by 4 bases, the J end by 4 bases, with 10 bases between. CDR3 length equals 13 residues. Written as DNA, the CDR3 is TGTGCCAGCTCACTAACGGACAGCTATGGCTACACCTTC. It specifies CASSLTDSYGYTF.